These T cell receptor beta chains were read from a single sample in a study of cytomegalovirus exposure and HLA in healthy donors. Method: immunoSEQ multiplex PCR; TCRdb's copy keeps in-frame clones and lacks some. The table lists around 140,000 clones, 82% of them singletons. The specimen sequenced was PBMCs. These receptors came from a woman aged 40 to 50 in good health and CMV-seronegative. The CDR3 runs from the conserved cysteine through the conserved F or W. D genes are given only for firm matches. Where a row states a size, it is once, few, many or the class of an expanded clone; other rows omit it.

D | J | size | V | DNA | CDR3
NA | TRBJ2-1 | NA | TRBV7-2 | TGTGCCAGCAGCTTGTACGGGGAGCAGTTCTTC | CASSLYGEQFF
TRBD1 | TRBJ1-5 | once | TRBV2 | TGTGCCAGCAGTGACGGACAGGGACTCTTTCTTAGCAATCAGCCCCAGCATTTT | CASSDGQGLFLSNQPQHF
NA | TRBJ2-5 | NA | TRBV28 | TGTGCCAGCAGTTTTGAGGGCACTGGGTACTTC | CASSFEGTGYF
TRBD2 | TRBJ2-5 | few | TRBV4-1 | TGCGCCAGCAGCCAAGACGGGGCTCGACTAGCGCAACAAAGAGAGACCCAGTACTTC | CASSQDGARLAQQRETQYF
NA | TRBJ1-2 | once | TRBV7-9 | TGTTCCAGCTACAACGGGGGGGGCTACACCTTC | CSSYNGGGYTF
NA | TRBJ2-6 | few | TRBV4-3 | TGCGCCAGCAGCCAAGATTTTAACTCTGGGGCCAACGTCCTGACTTTC | CASSQDFNSGANVLTF
TRBD1 | TRBJ2-6 | NA | TRBV27 | TGTGCCAGCAGTTACGGGGACAGCTCTGGGGCCAACGTCCTGACTTTC | CASSYGDSSGANVLTF
NA | TRBJ1-1 | NA | TRBV18 | TGTGCCAGCTCACCCGGACAGCGAAGCACTGAAGCTTTCTTT | CASSPGQRSTEAFF
NA | TRBJ2-1 | NA | TRBV2 | TGTGCCAGCGCCTACAGGGTGTCCTACAATGAGCAGTTCTTC | CASAYRVSYNEQFF
TRBD2 | TRBJ2-7 | NA | TRBV7-9 | TGTGCCAGCATCGGCGGGGTAGCGGGGTCCTACGAGCAGTACTTC | CASIGGVAGSYEQYF
NA | TRBJ2-7 | few | TRBV9 | TGTGCCAGCAGCCCTTCAGGGGCTGGGTTCTACGAGCAGTACTTC | CASSPSGAGFYEQYF
NA | TRBJ1-1 | once | TRBV6-5 | TGTGCCAGCAGTTACGGTCAGGGAATAGGGGAAGCTTTCTTT | CASSYGQGIGEAFF
NA | TRBJ2-2 | few | TRBV27 | TGTGCCAGCAGCTTTTTGGCCGTCCCCACCGGGGAGCTGTTTTTT | CASSFLAVPTGELFF
NA | TRBJ1-5 | few | TRBV19 | TGTGCCAGTACCAGGGTATATGAAGATCAGCCCCAGCATTTT | CASTRVYEDQPQHF
NA | TRBJ1-5 | NA | TRBV29-1 | TGCAGCGTTGGAGCGGGAGGGCCGACAGATACGCAGCATTTT | CSVGAGGPTDTQHF
NA | TRBJ1-5 | NA | TRBV7-2 | TGTGCCAGCAGCTTAAGTCAGCGACGCCTCAATCAGCCCCAGCATTTT | CASSLSQRRLNQPQHF
NA | TRBJ2-5 | NA | TRBV27 | TGTGCCAGCAGTCCCCTCGGTGCGACCCAGTACTTC | CASSPLGATQYF
NA | TRBJ2-4 | NA | TRBV19 | TGTGCCAGTAGTTCCTCTATGAAAAACATTCAGTACTTC | CASSSSMKNIQYF
NA | TRBJ2-2 | NA | TRBV9 | TGTGCCAGCAGCGTAGCCTTGAACACCGGGGAGCTGTTTTTT | CASSVALNTGELFF
NA | TRBJ2-7 | NA | TRBV11-2 | TGTGCCAGCAGCTTATTTACGGCCTACGAGCAGTACTTC | CASSLFTAYEQYF
TRBD1 | TRBJ2-2 | NA | TRBV6-5 | TGTGCCAGCAGTGGGACAGGGCCCCCCGGGGAGCTGTTTTTT | CASSGTGPPGELFF
NA | TRBJ2-7 | NA | TRBV27 | TGTGCCAGCGGGGTTTTGGACTCCTCCTACGAGCAGTACTTC | CASGVLDSSYEQYF
NA | TRBJ2-7 | few | TRBV2 | TGTGCCAGCAGGAGGGTTCCTTCCTACGAGCAGTACTTC | CASRRVPSYEQYF
NA | TRBJ1-5 | NA | TRBV5-6 | TGTGCCAGCAGCTTGATGTATGGCAATCAGCCCCAGCATTTT | CASSLMYGNQPQHF
TRBD1 | TRBJ2-2 | few | TRBV9 | TGTGCCAGCAGCGTCTCCGGGACAGAGGGCACCGGGGAGCTGTTTTTT | CASSVSGTEGTGELFF
NA | TRBJ1-5 | NA | TRBV2 | TGTGCCAGCACATGGGGGCGTACGGGTCAGCCCCAGCATTTT | CASTWGRTGQPQHF
NA | TRBJ1-6 | NA | TRBV4-3 | TGCGCCAGCAGCCCCCTGTTCTCCTATAATTCACCCCTCCACTTT | CASSPLFSYNSPLHF
TRBD2 | TRBJ2-7 | NA | TRBV27 | TGTGCCAGCAGCCCTAGCGGGAGTCTCTCCTACGAGCAGTACTTC | CASSPSGSLSYEQYF
NA | TRBJ1-5 | few | TRBV18 | TGTGCCAGCTCACTCTACCAACGGCAGCCCCAGCATTTT | CASSLYQRQPQHF